This T cell receptor (beta chain) was identified during a study of human T cells and chemical hapten exposure. The wider study: Throughout the roughly 22-week study, diphenylcyclopropenone was applied weekly to the patients' scalps. Study conclusions and caveats: Once DPC sensitization occurred, TCRs above 1 in 1000 frequency showed no change. Relative to controls, expanded TCRs formed significantly more large CDR3 similarity clusters.

The CDR3 loop spans 18 amino acids. V shed 5 bases and J 7 bases; nucleotides not matched to a gene: 17. CDR1 SGHKS and CDR2 YYEKEE come from the germline V gene (reference sequence). Time point defined: pre-sensitization, week 0. Noted treatment: therapeutic diphenylcyclopropenone sensitization with weekly scalp DPC. From whole blood left unfractionated, total RNA was extracted. TCRdb re-called the RACE reads with MiXCR, one entry per CDR3 protein. The table records 85,000 to 90,000 distinct CDR3 sequences, 8% to 10% of them present only once. This clonotype was detected many times. Its antigen remains unknown.

The starting material was whole blood, obtained in connection with sensitization to the hapten diphenylcyclopropenone (DPC). The sequence derives from a middle-aged woman with alopecia areata. Some clones in this sample may be carry-over from other donors' samples. The chain is built from TRBV5-5 and TRBJ1-6; TRBD1 aligns across 8 bases. The chain's CDR3 is CASSTGQGSAARNSPLHF. The DNA for the CDR3 is TGTGCCAGCAGTACCGGACAGGGATCCGCCGCGCGCAATTCACCCCTCCACTTT.